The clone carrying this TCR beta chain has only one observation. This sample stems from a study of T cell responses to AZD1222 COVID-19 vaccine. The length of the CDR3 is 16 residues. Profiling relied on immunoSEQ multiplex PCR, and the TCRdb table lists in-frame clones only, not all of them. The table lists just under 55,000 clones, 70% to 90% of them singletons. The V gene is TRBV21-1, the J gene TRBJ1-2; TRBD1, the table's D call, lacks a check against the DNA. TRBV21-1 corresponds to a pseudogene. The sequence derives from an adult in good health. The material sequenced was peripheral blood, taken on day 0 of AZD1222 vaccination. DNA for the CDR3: TGTGCCAGCACACGGATCCGGGACAGGGGTGTTAGGGGCTACACCTTC. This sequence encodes CASTRIRDRGVRGYTF.